The clone carrying this T cell receptor (beta chain) was recorded a few times. This record comes from a study of T-cell memory formation after mild COVID-19. TCRdb re-derived calls from the 5' RACE reads in MiXCR, one entry per CDR3 protein. The sample has around 320,000 distinct CDR3 sequences; roughly a fifth are singletons. The CDR3 extends over 16 amino acids. Germline V gives CDR1 SGHKS, CDR2 YYEKEE (reference sequence). V gave up 4 bases and J gave up 0 bases, with 16 bases separating them. The sequence was obtained from a man aged 18 to 30 who had mild COVID-19 (a few samples of this study predate the infection). Cell type and time point are not known. Material: PBMCs or a T cell subset sorted from them (not recorded which). V gene TRBV5-5 combines with J gene TRBJ1-1; no reliable D call. The CDR3 region is CASSLHTGLMNTEAFF. The CDR3 bases are TGTGCCAGCAGCCTACATACCGGACTGATGAACACTGAAGCTTTCTTT. The full variable domain, with the rest looked up from reference TRBV5-5 and TRBJ1-1, is DAGVTQSPTHLIKTRGQQVTLRCSPISGHKSVSWYQQVLGQGPQFIFQYYEKEERGRGNFPDRFSARQFPNYSSELNVNALLLGDSALYLCASSLHTGLMNTEAFFGQGTRLTVV.